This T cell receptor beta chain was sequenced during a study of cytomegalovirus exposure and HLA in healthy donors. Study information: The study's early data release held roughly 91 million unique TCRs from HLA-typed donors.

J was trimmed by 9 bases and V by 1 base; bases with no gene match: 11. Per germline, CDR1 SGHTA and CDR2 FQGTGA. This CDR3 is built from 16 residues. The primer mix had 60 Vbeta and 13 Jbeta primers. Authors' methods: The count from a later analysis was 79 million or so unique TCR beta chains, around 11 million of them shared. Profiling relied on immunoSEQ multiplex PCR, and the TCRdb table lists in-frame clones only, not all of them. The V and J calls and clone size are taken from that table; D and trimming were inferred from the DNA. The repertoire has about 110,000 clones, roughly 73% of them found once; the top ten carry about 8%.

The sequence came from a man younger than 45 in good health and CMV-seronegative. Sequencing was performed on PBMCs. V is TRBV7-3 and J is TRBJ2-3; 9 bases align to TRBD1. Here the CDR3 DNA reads TGTGCCAGCAGCTTAAACCCGGGACAGGGTGAGGGGACGCAGTATTTT. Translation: CASSLNPGQGEGTQYF.